A single sample gave rise to the 5 T cell receptor beta chains below, sequenced in a study of T cell responses to AZD1222 COVID-19 vaccine. Only in-frame clones appear in the TCRdb table, and some are missing; sequencing was by immunoSEQ multiplex PCR. In the table there are some 150,000 clones, 90% of which are singletons. The sample in question was peripheral blood, obtained on day 0 of AZD1222 vaccination. These receptors all stem from an adult in good health.

The gene calls are TRBV2 and TRBJ1-4; tentative D call: TRBD1 (6 bases). Germline assignment: CDR1 SNHLY and CDR2 FYNNEI. The CDR3 spans 14 residues. Trimming took 9 bases from V and 4 from J, leaving 15 bases between them. The CDR3 DNA reads as TGTGCCAGGCACGGACAGCCGATTAATGAAAAACTGTTTTTT. Amino acids: CARHGQPINEKLFF.

J is TRBJ2-2 and V is TRBV24-1; 7 bases are shared with TRBD1. Germline loops: CDR1 KGHDR, CDR2 SFDVKD. V was pared by 4 bases and J by 6 bases, with 13 bases of the junction left unmatched. This CDR3 spans 17 amino acids. CDR3 in amino acids: CATSDPGTRGRSGELFF. CDR3 sequence (DNA): TGTGCCACCAGTGACCCTGGGACAAGGGGGCGGTCCGGGGAGCTGTTTTTT.

This chain joins TRBV21-1 and TRBJ2-3; no DNA check was done on the table's D call, TRBD2. TRBV21-1 is a pseudogene locus. This CDR3 comprises 17 residues. DNA of the CDR3: TGTGCCAGCAGCAAACCTTCAGCAGCGGGAGGGCCCGATACGCAGTATTTT. Protein product: CASSKPSAAGGPDTQYF.

This rearrangement joins TRBV7-2 to TRBJ1-3, with D unclear. The ends were cut back, 5 bases at V and 0 bases at J, with 11 bases in the middle. There are 15 residues in the CDR3. Per the germline V gene, CDR1 is SGHTA and CDR2 is FQGNSA. CDR3: CASSPQDFSGNTIYF. In DNA form, the CDR3 reads TGTGCCAGCAGCCCCCAAGACTTCTCTGGAAACACCATATATTTT.

V gene TRBV28 combines with J gene TRBJ2-7; D not certain. This CDR3 spans 12 amino acids. Germline CDR1 reads MDHEN; CDR2 reads SYDVKM. With 2 bases removed from V and 2 bases from J, the gap between germline ends came to 4 bases. CDR3 DNA: TGTGCCAGCAGTTTAGCCACCTACGAGCAGTACTTC. Amino acids: CASSLATYEQYF.